The rows below give T cell receptor beta chains drawn from one sample of a study of beta chain features in type 1 diabetes. Assay: immunoSEQ multiplex PCR; the TCRdb copy retains only in-frame clones and omits some. The sample holds hundreds of thousands of clones, roughly 10% seen once. Material: naive CD4+ T cells from blood. The receptors originated from a man aged 30 to 39 with type 1 diabetes. The CDR3 runs from the conserved cysteine through the conserved F or W. A D gene is named only where the DNA matches it firmly. Clone size is shown for a subset of rows, as once, few, many or a class of expanded clone.

V gene,J gene,D gene,clone size,CDR3 protein,CDR3 DNA
TRBV18,TRBJ1-1,-,-,CASSPREHTEAFF,TGTGCCAGCTCACCTAGAGAACACACTGAAGCTTTCTTT
TRBV2,TRBJ1-3,TRBD1,few,CASIEDRGGGNTIYF,TGTGCCAGCATTGAGGACAGGGGCGGTGGAAACACCATATATTTT
TRBV5-1,TRBJ2-1,-,few,CASSHRDTNEQFF,TGCGCCAGCAGCCACCGGGACACCAATGAGCAGTTCTTC
TRBV18,TRBJ1-2,-,-,CASSPAEHGYTF,TGTGCCAGCTCACCCGCGGAGCACGGCTACACCTTC
TRBV7-2,TRBJ2-4,-,few,CASSLYRAQDIQYF,TGTGCCAGCAGCTTATACCGTGCCCAGGACATTCAGTACTTC
TRBV7-9,TRBJ1-6,TRBD1,-,CASSLTGDSPLHF,TGTGCCAGCAGCTTAACAGGGGATTCACCCCTCCACTTT
TRBV7-2,TRBJ1-2,-,-,CASSRQLEKRANYGYTF,TGTGCCAGCAGCCGACAGTTAGAGAAACGGGCTAACTATGGCTACACCTTC
TRBV7-2,TRBJ1-5,TRBD1,-,CASSFTGTGAGGPQHF,TGTGCCAGCAGCTTTACCGGGACAGGGGCAGGGGGGCCCCAGCATTTT
TRBV9,TRBJ2-2,TRBD2,-,CASSVLTSGGGFNTGELFF,TGTGCCAGCAGCGTTCTTACTAGCGGGGGGGGATTTAACACCGGGGAGCTGTTTTTT
TRBV11-2,TRBJ2-2,-,-,CASSFPGGGTGELFF,TGTGCCAGCAGCTTCCCCGGTGGGGGGACCGGGGAGCTGTTTTTT
TRBV5-4,TRBJ2-5,-,few,CAIQDQYRETQYF,TGTGCCATACAGGATCAATATAGGGAGACCCAGTACTTC
TRBV7-9,TRBJ2-7,-,few,CASSPMEQQYF,TGTGCCAGCAGCCCCATGGAGCAGCAGTACTTC
TRBV11-2,TRBJ2-5,-,-,CASSGTGSETQYF,TGTGCCAGCAGCGGAACAGGGTCAGAGACCCAGTACTTC
TRBV11-1,TRBJ1-1,-,-,CASSNRGEAFF,TGTGCCAGCAGCAACCGGGGTGAAGCTTTCTTT
TRBV28,TRBJ1-1,TRBD1,few,CASSPPGQGFNTEAFF,TGTGCCAGCAGTCCTCCGGGACAGGGTTTTAACACTGAAGCTTTCTTT
TRBV18,TRBJ2-7,TRBD1,-,CASSLGTATSYEQYF,TGTGCCAGCTCACTCGGGACAGCCACTTCCTACGAGCAGTACTTC
TRBV6-6,TRBJ1-4,-,-,CASGRGEKLFF,TGTGCCAGCGGCAGGGGAGAAAAACTGTTTTTT
TRBV4-2,TRBJ1-1,-,-,CASSQGGRGDTEAFF,TGTGCCAGCAGCCAAGGTGGACGGGGAGACACTGAAGCTTTCTTT
TRBV7-9,TRBJ1-1,-,few,CASSLAESDPAFF,TGTGCCAGCAGCTTAGCGGAGTCAGACCCGGCTTTCTTT
TRBV11-2,TRBJ1-2,-,-,CASRGTVYGYTF,TGTGCCAGCAGGGGGACTGTTTATGGCTACACCTTC
TRBV19,TRBJ2-5,TRBD2,few,CASSSTSGQETQYF,TGTGCCAGTAGTTCGACTAGCGGACAAGAGACCCAGTACTTC
TRBV19,TRBJ1-1,TRBD1,-,CASSPVGQGDTEAFF,TGTGCCAGTAGCCCTGTCGGGCAGGGGGACACTGAAGCTTTCTTT
TRBV7-2,TRBJ2-1,TRBD2,few,CASSPGLAGNNEQFF,TGTGCCAGCAGCCCGGGACTAGCGGGCAACAATGAGCAGTTCTTC
TRBV7-2,TRBJ2-7,TRBD1,few,CASSLGGTGYYEQYF,TGTGCCAGCAGCTTAGGAGGGACAGGGTACTACGAGCAGTACTTC
TRBV4-2,TRBJ2-7,-,few,CASSQDETSAYEQYF,TGTGCCAGCAGCCAAGATGAGACCAGCGCCTACGAGCAGTACTTC
TRBV7-6,TRBJ2-5,-,few,CASSLGPVQETQYF,TGTGCCAGCAGCTTAGGTCCAGTCCAAGAGACCCAGTACTTC
TRBV11-2,TRBJ2-2,TRBD2,few,CASSSSGGKAPNTGELFF,TGTGCCAGCAGCTCCTCCGGGGGGAAAGCCCCGAACACCGGGGAGCTGTTTTTT
TRBV7-8,TRBJ2-7,-,few,CASSTLGGPYEQYF,TGTGCCAGCAGTACCCTCGGGGGTCCCTACGAGCAGTACTTC
TRBV28,TRBJ2-3,-,few,CASQIRDTQYF,TGTGCCAGCCAGATAAGAGATACGCAGTATTTT
TRBV2,TRBJ2-1,-,few,CASRRLGNNEQFF,TGTGCCAGCAGGCGACTAGGCAACAATGAGCAGTTCTTC
TRBV29-1,TRBJ1-1,TRBD1,few,CSVGTVNTEAFF,TGCAGCGTCGGGACAGTGAACACTGAAGCTTTCTTT
TRBV5-1,TRBJ2-2,TRBD1,-,CASSFQGARTGELFF,TGCGCCAGCAGCTTTCAGGGGGCGCGCACCGGGGAGCTGTTTTTT
TRBV7-9,TRBJ2-1,-,-,CASSLGRSWTTVYNEQFF,TGTGCCAGCAGCTTAGGGAGGTCTTGGACTACCGTCTACAATGAGCAGTTCTTC
TRBV7-3,TRBJ1-6,-,few,CASSLLTDSPLHF,TGTGCCAGCAGCTTACTCACAGATTCACCCCTCCACTTT
TRBV30,TRBJ2-5,-,-,CAWSGGGAQETQYF,TGTGCCTGGAGCGGAGGGGGGGCCCAAGAGACCCAGTACTTC
TRBV7-2,TRBJ2-5,TRBD1,few,CASSSGRGWETQYF,TGTGCCAGCAGCTCGGGCAGGGGGTGGGAGACCCAGTACTTC
TRBV15,TRBJ2-7,TRBD2,-,CATSRDRLAGGNPYEQYF,TGTGCCACCAGCAGAGATAGGCTAGCGGGGGGGAATCCCTACGAGCAGTACTTC
TRBV2,TRBJ2-3,-,-,CASRSIDYSTDTQYF,TGTGCCAGTAGAAGTATCGACTATAGCACAGATACGCAGTATTTT
TRBV15,TRBJ2-1,-,few,CATSITLPNPTLNEQFF,TGTGCCACCAGCATCACCTTACCCAACCCGACACTCAATGAGCAGTTCTTC
TRBV9,TRBJ1-1,-,-,CASSLSTGLNTEAFF,TGTGCCAGCAGCCTGTCCACAGGTTTGAACACTGAAGCTTTCTTT
TRBV25-1,TRBJ1-2,-,few,CASSESWEGRGYTF,TGTGCCAGCAGTGAATCCTGGGAGGGGCGCGGCTACACCTTC
TRBV27,TRBJ2-4,TRBD2,few,CASSRKASGVGSAKNIQYF,TGTGCCAGCAGCCGCAAGGCTAGCGGGGTGGGTTCGGCCAAAAACATTCAGTACTTC
TRBV6-4,TRBJ2-3,-,once,CASRRGLNTDTQYF,TGTGCCAGCAGACGAGGACTAAACACAGATACGCAGTATTTT
TRBV11-2,TRBJ1-5,TRBD1,-,CASSLGRTGVQPQHF,TGTGCCAGCAGCTTAGGCCGGACAGGGGTTCAGCCCCAGCATTTT
TRBV28,TRBJ1-1,-,few,CASSDRIGEAFF,TGTGCCAGCAGTGACAGGATTGGTGAAGCTTTCTTT
TRBV6-7,TRBJ2-5,TRBD1,-,CASSLTGTGDETQYF,TGTGCCAGCAGTTTAACCGGGACAGGGGACGAGACCCAGTACTTC
TRBV18,TRBJ2-2,-,-,CASSPQGVDTNTGELFF,TGTGCCAGCTCACCACAAGGAGTTGATACGAACACCGGGGAGCTGTTTTTT
TRBV7-7,TRBJ2-5,-,-,CASSLVGRRGETQYF,TGTGCTAGCAGCTTAGTGGGCAGGCGAGGGGAGACCCAGTACTTC
TRBV6-5,TRBJ2-6,-,few,CASSYGQSGANVLTF,TGTGCCAGCAGTTACGGACAGTCTGGGGCCAACGTCCTGACTTTC
TRBV27,TRBJ1-2,-,-,CASSFADEEGYTF,TGTGCCAGCAGTTTCGCGGATGAGGAAGGCTACACCTTC
TRBV5-4,TRBJ1-2,TRBD1,-,CASSLNRGNYGYTF,TGTGCCAGCAGCTTGAACAGGGGGAACTATGGCTACACCTTC
TRBV11-2,TRBJ2-7,TRBD1,-,CASSQDRENEQYF,TGTGCCAGCAGCCAGGACAGGGAAAACGAGCAGTACTTC
TRBV5-4,TRBJ2-7,-,few,CASSLDGTYEQYF,TGTGCCAGCAGCTTGGACGGGACCTACGAGCAGTACTTC
TRBV5-1,TRBJ1-2,TRBD1,few,CASSSGQSYGYTF,TGCGCCAGCAGCTCGGGACAGTCCTATGGCTACACCTTC